This TCR beta chain was recovered during a study of blood T cell repertoires in COVID-19. There are 15 residues in the CDR3. The ends were cut back, 9 bases at V and 5 bases at J, with 22 bases in the middle. In germline, CDR1 is KGHDR, CDR2 SFDVKD. This clone appeared a few times. Assay used: immunoSEQ multiplex PCR; TCRdb lists only in-frame clones, some missing. The table records about 210,000 clones, just under 85% of them present only once. V and J are TRBV24-1 and TRBJ2-7, with a tentative D call TRBD2 (5 bases). The TCR sequence derives from a woman aged 45-65 years with active or convalescent COVID-19. The sequencing sample was made of peripheral blood. In nucleotides, the CDR3 is TGTGCCACCTCCCCCCCCTCGGACTGGGCTAACGAGCAGTACTTC. Its translation: CATSPPSDWANEQYF.